Presented here are 19 T cell receptor beta chains from one specimen sequenced in a study of blood T cell repertoires in COVID-19. Sequencing used immunoSEQ multiplex PCR; TCRdb keeps in-frame clones, though not all of them. Here the sample spans about 140,000 clones, about 87% being singletons. The sequenced material came from peripheral blood. These receptor sequences come from a woman aged 50 to 65 with acute or convalescent COVID-19.

This chain uses TRBV21-1 with TRBJ2-1; the table's D gene call, TRBD2, was not cross checked with the DNA. TRBV21-1 is noted as a pseudogene. This CDR3 spans 18 amino acids. The CDR3 loop is CASSEIAGAPHSYNEQFF. The CDR3 DNA sequence: TGTGCCAGCAGCGAGATAGCGGGAGCCCCGCACTCCTACAATGAGCAGTTCTTC.

The V gene is TRBV7-9, the J gene TRBJ2-1, with TRBD2 identical over 8 bases. Germline V lookup: CDR1 SEHNR, CDR2 FQNEAQ (reference sequence). The CDR3 totals 16 residues. V shed 1 base and J 0 bases; nucleotides not matched to a gene: 2. CDR3 region: CASSLESGSSYNEQFF. DNA for the CDR3: TGTGCCAGCAGCTTAGAGAGCGGGAGCTCCTACAATGAGCAGTTCTTC.

This clone was observed a single time. The genes are TRBV7-9 and TRBJ1-2; D perhaps matches TRBD1 (5 bases). Trimming removed 1 base at V and 0 bases at J, with 9 bases between. Germline values: CDR1 SEHNR, CDR2 FQNEAQ (reference sequence). The CDR3 totals 15 residues. Here the CDR3 reads CASSLDETANYGYTF. CDR3 nucleotides: TGTGCCAGCAGCTTAGACGAGACAGCTAACTATGGCTACACCTTC.

The chain has TRBV27 and TRBJ2-3; 8 bases are a match to TRBD2. CDR1 and CDR2 from the germline V gene are MNHEY and SMNVEV (reference sequence). The V gene end was trimmed by 5 bases and the J gene end by 1 base; junction bases not matched to a gene: 5. The CDR3 consists of 15 residues. CDR3 DNA sequence: TGTGCCAGCAGTCCGTCGACTAGCGGCACAGATACGCAGTATTTT. Amino acid sequence: CASSPSTSGTDTQYF.

V and J are TRBV7-9 and TRBJ1-3; unclear D gene. The CDR3 runs 19 residues. The germline V gene has CDR1 SEHNR and CDR2 FQNEAQ (reference sequence). Trimming took 4 bases from V and 0 from J, leaving 22 bases between them. Here the CDR3 reads CASSSKFLTLLSSGNTIYF. CDR3 nucleotides: TGTGCCAGCAGCTCGAAATTCCTTACTCTACTGAGCTCTGGAAACACCATATATTTT.

The chain is built from TRBV5-8 and TRBJ1-5; the D gene is possibly TRBD1 (5 bases). V shed 3 bases and J shed 4 bases, with 14 bases lying between them. The CDR3 contains 15 residues. Germline loops: CDR1 SGHTS, CDR2 YDEGEE. The CDR3: CASSSRVNRNQPQHF. Written as DNA, the CDR3 is TGTGCCAGCAGCTCACGAGTTAACAGGAATCAGCCCCAGCATTTT.

The J gene is TRBJ1-1, the V gene TRBV5-1; 10 bases are a match to TRBD1. Germline values: CDR1 SGHRS, CDR2 YFSETQ. Losses at the gene ends were 4 bases for V and 4 bases for J; bases not matched to a gene: 10. The CDR3 has 16 amino acids. Written as DNA, the CDR3 is TGCGCCAGCAGCGCAGGGGACAGGGGAGGTGGCACTGAAGCTTTCTTT. This sequence encodes CASSAGDRGGGTEAFF.

This clone was observed once. The rearrangement joins TRBV11-2 to TRBJ2-5; 8 nucleotides align to TRBD2. V dropped 5 bases and J dropped 5; count of bases not matched to a gene: 10. From germline, CDR1 is SGHAT and CDR2 FQNNGV. This CDR3 is built from 15 residues. CDR3 bases: TGTGCCAGCAGCCCTAGACTAGCGCGAGAGGAGACCCAGTACTTC. This sequence encodes CASSPRLAREETQYF.

J is TRBJ1-1 and V is TRBV28, with 10 bases lining up with TRBD1. The J segment lost 11 bases and the V segment lost 4 bases, leaving 10 bases of the junction unmatched. Germline V lookup: CDR1 MDHEN, CDR2 SYDVKM. The CDR3 covers 14 residues. Here the CDR3 reads CASSSGGTGVLAFF. The DNA of the CDR3 is TGTGCCAGCAGTTCTGGCGGGACAGGGGTTCTGGCTTTCTTT.

The chain is built from TRBV19 and TRBJ2-7, with 12 positions matching TRBD2. V shed 5 bases and J 7 bases; nucleotides not matched to a gene: 9. Germline V lookup: CDR1 LNHDA, CDR2 SQIVND (reference sequence). CDR3 length: 15 amino acids. The CDR3 is CASSSVTSGRWEQYF. In DNA, the CDR3 is TGTGCCAGTAGTTCTGTGACTAGCGGGAGATGGGAGCAGTACTTC.

V usage is TRBV20-1 and J usage is TRBJ1-2, with 7 bases matching TRBD1. The CDR3 is made up of 9 amino acids. The V and J ends lost 8 bases and 8 bases, in that order; junction bases with no gene match: 2. Germline V gives CDR1 DFQATT, CDR2 SNEGSKA (reference sequence). This CDR3 is CSYRGGYTF. In DNA, the CDR3 is TGCAGTTACAGGGGCGGCTACACCTTC.

J is TRBJ2-2 and V is TRBV3-1 (or the pseudogene TRBV3-2), with 7 bases aligning to TRBD2. The CDR3 contains 17 residues. V was pared by 4 bases and J by 4 bases, with 12 bases of the junction left unmatched. Germline values: CDR1 LGHDT, CDR2 YNNKEL (reference sequence). CDR3 coding DNA: TGTGCCAGCAGCCGGACCTGGGGGGGAGGAGGCACCGGGGAGCTGTTTTTT. Encoded protein: CASSRTWGGGGTGELFF.

V is TRBV7-3 and J is TRBJ1-3; TRBD1 is a possible D gene (6 bases). Germline V gene data show CDR1 as SGHTA and CDR2 as FQGTGA. The CDR3 length is 14 residues. V was shortened by 5 bases and J by 4 bases, with 12 bases between the two germline ends. CDR3 bases: TGTGCCAGCAGCGCACAGGGTTCGGGAAACACCATATATTTT. This encodes CASSAQGSGNTIYF.

This clone appeared a single time. This chain joins TRBV18 and TRBJ1-4; no firm D call. This CDR3 has 13 amino acids. V shed 5 bases and J shed 8 bases, with 12 bases lying between them. Germline V gene data show CDR1 as KGHSH and CDR2 as LQKENI. CDR3 residues: CASSSYTEEKLFF. CDR3 nucleotides: TGTGCCAGCTCATCCTACACGGAGGAAAAACTGTTTTTT. The full variable domain, with the rest looked up from reference TRBV18 and TRBJ1-4, is NAGVMQNPRHLVRRRGQEARLRCSPMKGHSHVYWYRQLPEEGLKFMVYLQKENIIDESGMPKERFSAEFPKEGPSILRIQQVVRGDSAAYFCASSSYTEEKLFFGSGTQLSVL.

The gene calls are TRBV10-3 and TRBJ2-7; D gene unclear. This CDR3 is built from 14 residues. The germline CDR1 and CDR2 sequences are ENHRY and SYGVKD. V lost 3 bases and J 3 bases, leaving 12 bases between the germline ends. This chain's CDR3 is CAISDSRYNYEQYF. As DNA, the CDR3 is TGTGCCATCAGTGATTCTAGATACAACTACGAGCAGTACTTC.

The chain links TRBV25-1 to TRBJ1-6, with 9 bases that match TRBD1. The CDR3 is made up of 16 amino acids. V gave up 2 bases and J gave up 1 base; unmatched junction bases: 0. The germline V gene has CDR1 MGHDK and CDR2 SYGVNS. CDR3 loop: CASSEDRGSYNSPLHF. The CDR3 nucleotides are TGTGCCAGCAGTGAAGACAGGGGGTCCTATAATTCACCCCTCCACTTT.

The V and J genes are TRBV2 and TRBJ1-1; 9 nucleotides agree with TRBD1. Losses at the gene ends were 7 bases for V and 1 base for J; bases not matched to a gene: 7. Germline-derived CDR1 and CDR2 are SNHLY and FYNNEI. This CDR3 spans 15 amino acids. The CDR3 bases are TGTGCCAGCACCTGGACAGGGGAACCGAACACTGAAGCTTTCTTT. Protein sequence: CASTWTGEPNTEAFF. Together with reference TRBV2 and TRBJ1-1, the CDR3 gives the full variable domain: EPEVTQTPSHQVTQMGQEVILRCVPISNHLYFYWYRQILGQKVEFLVSFYNNEISEKSEIFDDQFSVERPDGSNFTLKIRSTKLEDSAMYFCASTWTGEPNTEAFFGQGTRLTVV.

V is TRBV6-5 and J is TRBJ1-5, with 7 positions matching TRBD1. From germline, CDR1 is MNHEY and CDR2 SVGAGI. The CDR3 is 14 residues long. With 6 bases clipped from V and 7 bases from J, the junction kept 9 bases outside the gene matches. The CDR3 reads CASRGQPHGQPQHF. CDR3 nucleotides: TGTGCCAGCAGGGGACAGCCGCACGGGCAGCCCCAGCATTTT.

This rearrangement joins TRBV18 to TRBJ1-2; D perhaps matches TRBD1 (5 bases). CDR3 length equals 14 residues. Trimming took 2 bases from V and 5 from J, leaving 12 bases between them. CDR1 is KGHSH and CDR2 is LQKENI in the germline V gene. CDR3 in DNA: TGTGCCAGCTCACCATCTGGGGCTCGATATGGCTACACCTTC. Translation: CASSPSGARYGYTF.